Reported below is one T cell receptor (beta chain). The data are from a study of T cell changes during pregnancy in multiple sclerosis. The germline V gene encodes CDR1 MNHNS and CDR2 SASEGT. Losses at the gene ends were 4 bases for V and 15 bases for J; bases not matched to a gene: 11. This CDR3 contains 13 residues. Profiling relied on immunoSEQ multiplex PCR, and the TCRdb table lists in-frame clones only, not all of them. The table records about 59,000 clones, roughly nine tenths of them present only once. V and J are TRBV6-1 and TRBJ2-1; TRBD2 aligns across 8 bases. The sequence was collected from a female donor in good health, enrolled as a control in a pregnancy study. Sequences were derived from peripheral blood, sampled in the third trimester of pregnancy. The CDR3 nucleotides read TGTGCCAGCAGTGGAGGATACGGGAGGGCTTCGTTCTTC. It specifies CASSGGYGRASFF.